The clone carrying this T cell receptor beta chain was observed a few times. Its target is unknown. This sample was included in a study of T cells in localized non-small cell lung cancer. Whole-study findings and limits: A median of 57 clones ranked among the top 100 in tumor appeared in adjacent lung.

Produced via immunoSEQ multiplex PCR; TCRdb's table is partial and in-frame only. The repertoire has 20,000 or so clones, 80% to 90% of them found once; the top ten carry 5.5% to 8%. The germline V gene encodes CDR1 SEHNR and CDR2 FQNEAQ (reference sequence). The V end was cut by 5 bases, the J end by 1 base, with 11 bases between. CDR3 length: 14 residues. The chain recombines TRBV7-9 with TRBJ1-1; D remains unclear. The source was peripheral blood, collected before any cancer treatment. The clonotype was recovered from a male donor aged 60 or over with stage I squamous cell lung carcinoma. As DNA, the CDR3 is TGTGCCAGCAGCATCGACCAGAGGAACACTGAAGCTTTCTTT. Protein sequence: CASSIDQRNTEAFF.